A selection of T cell receptor beta chains follows, all from one sample in a study of blood T cell repertoires in COVID-19. The repertoire was sequenced with immunoSEQ multiplex PCR; TCRdb's copy has only in-frame clones and lacks some. The table lists 200,000 or so clones, around 87% of them singletons, with approximately 3.5% in the top ten. Specimen: PBMCs or T cells enriched from blood (not recorded which). The receptors here all came from a woman between 18 and 30 years old in a cohort exposed to, infected with or recovered from COVID-19 (not recorded which). The CDR3 runs from the conserved cysteine through the conserved F or W. Each record gives: V gene, clone size, D gene, J gene, CDR3 protein, CDR3 DNA. The D gene is left open where the match is weak. Size is stated for part of the rows, as once, few or many counts, or as a class when the clone is expanded.

V gene: TRBV10-1
clone size: .
D gene: .
J gene: TRBJ2-1
CDR3 protein: CASPNRDNEQFF
CDR3 DNA: TGCGCCAGCCCAAACAGGGACAATGAGCAGTTCTTC

V gene: TRBV5-4
clone size: .
D gene: TRBD1
J gene: TRBJ2-5
CDR3 protein: CASSLQGARETQYF
CDR3 DNA: TGTGCCAGCAGTTTACAGGGGGCTCGTGAGACCCAGTACTTC

V gene: TRBV3-1/TRBV3-2
clone size: .
D gene: TRBD2
J gene: TRBJ2-2
CDR3 protein: CASSQEPLAGYTGELFF
CDR3 DNA: TGTGCCAGCAGCCAAGAACCACTAGCGGGGTACACCGGGGAGCTGTTTTTT

V gene: TRBV19
clone size: .
D gene: .
J gene: TRBJ1-1
CDR3 protein: CASSMSGTPQNTEAFF
CDR3 DNA: TGTGCCAGTAGTATGTCCGGGACACCGCAGAACACTGAAGCTTTCTTT

V gene: TRBV7-6
clone size: .
D gene: TRBD1
J gene: TRBJ1-2
CDR3 protein: CASSQGTGGDYGYTF
CDR3 DNA: TGTGCCAGCAGCCAGGGGACAGGGGGCGACTATGGCTACACCTTC

V gene: TRBV28
clone size: .
D gene: TRBD1
J gene: TRBJ1-2
CDR3 protein: CASRTGGYGYTF
CDR3 DNA: TGTGCCAGCAGGACAGGGGGCTATGGCTACACCTTC

V gene: TRBV5-5
clone size: .
D gene: .
J gene: TRBJ2-7
CDR3 protein: CASSLETAVYEQYF
CDR3 DNA: TGTGCCAGCAGCTTGGAGACAGCAGTCTACGAGCAGTACTTC

V gene: TRBV18
clone size: .
D gene: TRBD1
J gene: TRBJ1-2
CDR3 protein: CASSLGQGARNYGYTF
CDR3 DNA: TGTGCCAGCTCACTTGGACAGGGGGCGCGGAACTATGGCTACACCTTC

V gene: TRBV12-3/TRBV12-4
clone size: .
D gene: .
J gene: TRBJ1-5
CDR3 protein: CASSFSHNQPQHF
CDR3 DNA: TGTGCCAGCAGTTTTTCCCACAATCAGCCCCAGCATTTT

V gene: TRBV2
clone size: .
D gene: TRBD1
J gene: TRBJ1-1
CDR3 protein: CASSEGTGLYTEAFF
CDR3 DNA: TGTGCCAGCAGTGAGGGGACAGGGTTATACACTGAAGCTTTCTTT

V gene: TRBV3-1/TRBV3-2
clone size: .
D gene: TRBD2
J gene: TRBJ2-1
CDR3 protein: CGTSLYNEQFF
CDR3 DNA: TGTGGGACTAGCCTATACAATGAGCAGTTCTTC

V gene: TRBV9
clone size: .
D gene: TRBD2
J gene: TRBJ2-1
CDR3 protein: CASSGVLAGYNEQFF
CDR3 DNA: TGTGCCAGCAGCGGCGTGCTAGCGGGGTACAATGAGCAGTTCTTC

V gene: TRBV5-4
clone size: .
D gene: .
J gene: TRBJ1-1
CDR3 protein: CASSLSLEGVAFF
CDR3 DNA: TGTGCCAGCAGCCTCAGCCTCGAGGGTGTAGCTTTCTTT

V gene: TRBV12-3/TRBV12-4
clone size: .
D gene: .
J gene: TRBJ1-2
CDR3 protein: CASSLTGPDGYTF
CDR3 DNA: TGTGCCAGCAGCCTTACAGGGCCGGATGGCTACACCTTC

V gene: TRBV3-1/TRBV3-2
clone size: once
D gene: .
J gene: TRBJ2-7
CDR3 protein: CASSPSLEAPDSEQYF
CDR3 DNA: TGTGCCAGCAGCCCCTCGTTAGAGGCACCTGATAGCGAGCAGTACTTC

V gene: TRBV24-1
clone size: .
D gene: TRBD2
J gene: TRBJ2-2
CDR3 protein: CATSDSSGGGNTGELFF
CDR3 DNA: TGTGCCACCAGTGATTCGTCGGGAGGGGGTAACACCGGGGAGCTGTTTTTT

V gene: TRBV7-9
clone size: .
D gene: TRBD1
J gene: TRBJ2-6
CDR3 protein: CASSHTWGQNTGANVLTF
CDR3 DNA: TGTGCCAGCAGCCACACGTGGGGACAGAATACTGGGGCCAACGTCCTGACTTTC

V gene: TRBV20-1
clone size: .
D gene: .
J gene: TRBJ2-6
CDR3 protein: CSASPFKGGSGANVLTF
CDR3 DNA: TGCAGTGCTAGTCCCTTTAAGGGAGGCTCCGGGGCCAACGTCCTGACTTTC

V gene: TRBV6-8
clone size: .
D gene: TRBD1
J gene: TRBJ1-5
CDR3 protein: CASSQRDRGHQKPNQPQHF
CDR3 DNA: TGTGCCAGCAGCCAGCGGGACAGGGGGCACCAAAAACCCAATCAGCCCCAGCATTTT

V gene: TRBV12-3/TRBV12-4
clone size: .
D gene: .
J gene: TRBJ1-1
CDR3 protein: CASSPTVPEAFF
CDR3 DNA: TGTGCCAGCAGCCCGACAGTACCTGAAGCTTTCTTT

V gene: TRBV3-1/TRBV3-2
clone size: .
D gene: .
J gene: TRBJ2-1
CDR3 protein: CASSQDRVRSTEQFF
CDR3 DNA: TGTGCCAGCAGCCAAGATCGGGTCCGTAGCACTGAGCAGTTCTTC

V gene: TRBV7-9
clone size: once
D gene: .
J gene: TRBJ1-1
CDR3 protein: CASTQGPNTEAFF
CDR3 DNA: TGTGCCAGCACTCAGGGGCCGAACACTGAAGCTTTCTTT

V gene: TRBV11-1
clone size: .
D gene: TRBD2
J gene: TRBJ2-3
CDR3 protein: CASSAHAGLGADTQYF
CDR3 DNA: TGTGCCAGCAGCGCACATGCGGGACTAGGGGCCGATACGCAGTATTTT

V gene: TRBV5-1
clone size: .
D gene: TRBD1
J gene: TRBJ1-1
CDR3 protein: CASSPGQGGTEAFF
CDR3 DNA: TGCGCCAGCAGCCCCGGACAGGGAGGCACTGAAGCTTTCTTT

V gene: TRBV28
clone size: .
D gene: TRBD1
J gene: TRBJ1-5
CDR3 protein: CASQAPGQVGQPQHF
CDR3 DNA: TGTGCCAGTCAAGCTCCGGGACAGGTGGGTCAGCCCCAGCATTTT

V gene: TRBV11-1
clone size: .
D gene: TRBD1
J gene: TRBJ1-5
CDR3 protein: CASSLDRAGQPQHF
CDR3 DNA: TGTGCCAGCAGCCTTGACAGGGCAGGTCAGCCCCAGCATTTT

V gene: TRBV18
clone size: .
D gene: .
J gene: TRBJ2-3
CDR3 protein: CASSPGGLSTDTQYF
CDR3 DNA: TGTGCCAGCTCACCGGGGGGGCTTTCCACAGATACGCAGTATTTT

V gene: TRBV3-1/TRBV3-2
clone size: .
D gene: TRBD1
J gene: TRBJ1-2
CDR3 protein: CASSQDSGGRGYTF
CDR3 DNA: TGTGCCAGCAGCCAAGATTCAGGGGGAAGGGGCTACACCTTC

V gene: TRBV4-2
clone size: .
D gene: .
J gene: TRBJ1-2
CDR3 protein: CASSQDEGEGYGYTF
CDR3 DNA: TGTGCCAGCAGCCAAGACGAGGGCGAGGGCTATGGCTACACCTTC

V gene: TRBV6-5
clone size: .
D gene: TRBD1
J gene: TRBJ1-5
CDR3 protein: CASSNRGLGQPQHF
CDR3 DNA: TGTGCCAGCAGCAACAGGGGGTTGGGACAGCCCCAGCATTTT

V gene: TRBV29-1
clone size: .
D gene: TRBD1
J gene: TRBJ1-5
CDR3 protein: CSVAGTASNQPQHF
CDR3 DNA: TGCAGCGTTGCCGGGACAGCTAGCAATCAGCCCCAGCATTTT

V gene: TRBV11-1
clone size: .
D gene: TRBD1
J gene: TRBJ1-6
CDR3 protein: CASSSRTGDSPLHF
CDR3 DNA: TGTGCCAGCAGCAGCCGGACAGGGGATTCACCCCTCCACTTT

V gene: TRBV5-4
clone size: .
D gene: .
J gene: TRBJ2-4
CDR3 protein: CASSPDGGTSKNIQYF
CDR3 DNA: TGTGCCAGCAGCCCGGACGGGGGTACGTCCAAAAACATTCAGTACTTC

V gene: TRBV28
clone size: .
D gene: .
J gene: TRBJ2-7
CDR3 protein: CASSPGQSSYEQYF
CDR3 DNA: TGTGCCAGCAGCCCCGGACAGAGTTCCTACGAGCAGTACTTC

V gene: TRBV9
clone size: .
D gene: .
J gene: TRBJ1-6
CDR3 protein: CASSVGGSSYNSPLHF
CDR3 DNA: TGTGCCAGCAGCGTTGGTGGGAGTTCCTATAATTCACCCCTCCACTTT

V gene: TRBV9
clone size: .
D gene: TRBD1
J gene: TRBJ2-7
CDR3 protein: CASSVLGQGSYEQYF
CDR3 DNA: TGTGCCAGCAGCGTACTTGGACAGGGCTCCTACGAGCAGTACTTC

V gene: TRBV2
clone size: .
D gene: TRBD1
J gene: TRBJ2-5
CDR3 protein: CASSPGQGALRGETQYF
CDR3 DNA: TGTGCCAGCAGTCCTGGACAGGGGGCGCTCCGAGGAGAGACCCAGTACTTC

V gene: TRBV5-1
clone size: few
D gene: .
J gene: TRBJ2-1
CDR3 protein: CASSLPSSYNEQFF
CDR3 DNA: TGCGCCAGCAGCTTGCCTAGCTCCTACAATGAGCAGTTCTTC

V gene: TRBV6-5
clone size: once
D gene: .
J gene: TRBJ1-1
CDR3 protein: CASSLDRPGRTEAFF
CDR3 DNA: TGTGCCAGCAGTTTAGACAGGCCAGGAAGGACTGAAGCTTTCTTT

V gene: TRBV7-2
clone size: .
D gene: TRBD2
J gene: TRBJ2-7
CDR3 protein: CASSLGAGEDEQYF
CDR3 DNA: TGTGCCAGCAGCTTAGGAGCGGGAGAGGACGAGCAGTACTTC

V gene: TRBV4-1
clone size: .
D gene: TRBD1
J gene: TRBJ1-1
CDR3 protein: CASSQGRGQMNTEAFF
CDR3 DNA: TGCGCCAGCAGCCAAGGGAGGGGACAGATGAACACTGAAGCTTTCTTT

V gene: TRBV6-5
clone size: .
D gene: .
J gene: TRBJ2-5
CDR3 protein: CASSYAPTGQETQYF
CDR3 DNA: TGTGCCAGCAGTTATGCCCCAACAGGGCAGGAGACCCAGTACTTC